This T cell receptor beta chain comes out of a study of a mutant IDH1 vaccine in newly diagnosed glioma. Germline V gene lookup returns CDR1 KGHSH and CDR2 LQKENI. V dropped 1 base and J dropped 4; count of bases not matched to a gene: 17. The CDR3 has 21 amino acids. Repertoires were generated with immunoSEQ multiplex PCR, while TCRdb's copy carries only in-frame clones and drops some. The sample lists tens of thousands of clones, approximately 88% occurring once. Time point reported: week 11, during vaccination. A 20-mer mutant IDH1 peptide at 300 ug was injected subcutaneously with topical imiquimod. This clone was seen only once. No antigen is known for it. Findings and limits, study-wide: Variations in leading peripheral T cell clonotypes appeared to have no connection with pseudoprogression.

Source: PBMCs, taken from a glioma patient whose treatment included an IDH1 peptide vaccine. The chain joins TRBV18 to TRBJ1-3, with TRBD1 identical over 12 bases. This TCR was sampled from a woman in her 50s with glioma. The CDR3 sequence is CASSPLIPGQGARSLGNTIYF. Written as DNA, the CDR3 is TGTGCCAGCTCACCACTTATACCGGGACAGGGGGCGCGATCTCTGGGAAACACCATATATTTT.